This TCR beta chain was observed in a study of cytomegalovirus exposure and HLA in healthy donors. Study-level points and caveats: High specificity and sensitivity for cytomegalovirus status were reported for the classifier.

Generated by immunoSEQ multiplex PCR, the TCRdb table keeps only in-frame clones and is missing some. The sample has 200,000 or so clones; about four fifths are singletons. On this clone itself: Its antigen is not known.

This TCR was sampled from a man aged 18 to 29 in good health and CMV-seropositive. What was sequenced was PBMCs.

The chain's CDR3 is CASSYILTGTQYF. CDR3 nucleotide sequence: TGTGCCAGCAGTTATATCCTTACAGGGACGCAGTATTTT. V usage is TRBV6-5 and J usage is TRBJ2-3, with D tentatively TRBD1 (6 bases). The CDR3 runs to 13 residues. Trimming removed 3 bases at V and 9 bases at J, with 13 bases between. Germline CDR1 is MNHEY and CDR2 is SVGAGI.